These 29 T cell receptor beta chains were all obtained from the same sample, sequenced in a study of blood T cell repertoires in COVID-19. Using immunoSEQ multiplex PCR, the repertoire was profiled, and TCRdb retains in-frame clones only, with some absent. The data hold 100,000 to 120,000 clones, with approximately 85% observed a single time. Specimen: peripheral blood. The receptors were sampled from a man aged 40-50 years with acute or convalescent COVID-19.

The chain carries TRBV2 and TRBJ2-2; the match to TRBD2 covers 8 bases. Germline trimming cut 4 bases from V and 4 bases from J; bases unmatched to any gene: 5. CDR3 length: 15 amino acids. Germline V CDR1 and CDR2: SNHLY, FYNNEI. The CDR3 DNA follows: TGTGCCAGCAGTGCGGGGGGGCCGGCCACCGGGGAGCTGTTTTTT. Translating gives CASSAGGPATGELFF.

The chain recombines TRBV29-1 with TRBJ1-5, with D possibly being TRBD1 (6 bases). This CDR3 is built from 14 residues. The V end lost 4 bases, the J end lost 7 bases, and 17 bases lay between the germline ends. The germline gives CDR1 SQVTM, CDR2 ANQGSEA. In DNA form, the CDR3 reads TGCAGCGTTGCCAGGGAGGGGGTAGGACAGCCCCAGCATTTT. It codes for CSVAREGVGQPQHF.

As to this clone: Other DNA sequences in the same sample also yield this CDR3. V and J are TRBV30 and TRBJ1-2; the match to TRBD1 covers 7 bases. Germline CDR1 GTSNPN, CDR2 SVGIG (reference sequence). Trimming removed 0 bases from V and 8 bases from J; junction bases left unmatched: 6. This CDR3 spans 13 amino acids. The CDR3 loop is CAWSVSAGGGYTF. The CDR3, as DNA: TGTGCCTGGAGTGTATCGGCAGGGGGGGGCTACACCTTC.

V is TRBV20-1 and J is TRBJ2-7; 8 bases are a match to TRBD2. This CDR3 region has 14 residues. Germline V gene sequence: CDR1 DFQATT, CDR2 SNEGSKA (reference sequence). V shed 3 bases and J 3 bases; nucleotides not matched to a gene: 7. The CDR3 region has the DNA TGCAGTGCTAGTAAGCGGGGGCTATACTACGAGCAGTACTTC. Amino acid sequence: CSASKRGLYYEQYF.

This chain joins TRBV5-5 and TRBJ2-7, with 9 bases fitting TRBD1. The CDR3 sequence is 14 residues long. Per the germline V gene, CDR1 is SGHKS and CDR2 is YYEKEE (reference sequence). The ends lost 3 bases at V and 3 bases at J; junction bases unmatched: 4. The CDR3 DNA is TGTGCCAGCAGCTGGACAGGGGTCGACTACGAGCAGTACTTC. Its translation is CASSWTGVDYEQYF.

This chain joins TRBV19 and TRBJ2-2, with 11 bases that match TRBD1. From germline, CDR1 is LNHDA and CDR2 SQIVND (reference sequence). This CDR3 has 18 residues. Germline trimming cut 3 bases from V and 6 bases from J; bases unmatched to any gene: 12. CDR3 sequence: CASSISAGPGQGAGELFF. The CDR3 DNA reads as TGTGCCAGTAGTATTTCTGCGGGACCGGGACAGGGGGCCGGGGAGCTGTTTTTT.

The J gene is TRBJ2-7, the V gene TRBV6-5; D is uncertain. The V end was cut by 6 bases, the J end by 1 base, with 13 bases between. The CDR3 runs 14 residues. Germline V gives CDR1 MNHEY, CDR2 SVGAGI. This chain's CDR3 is CASRLIEYSYEQYF. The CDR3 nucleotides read TGTGCCAGCAGGTTAATCGAGTATTCCTACGAGCAGTACTTC.

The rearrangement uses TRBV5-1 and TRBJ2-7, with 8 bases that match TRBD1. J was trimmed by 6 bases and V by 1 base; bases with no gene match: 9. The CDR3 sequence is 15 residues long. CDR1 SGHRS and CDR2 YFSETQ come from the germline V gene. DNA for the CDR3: TGCGCCAGCAGCTTGTGGGGCCAACAGGGGGGCGAGCAGTACTTC. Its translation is CASSLWGQQGGEQYF.

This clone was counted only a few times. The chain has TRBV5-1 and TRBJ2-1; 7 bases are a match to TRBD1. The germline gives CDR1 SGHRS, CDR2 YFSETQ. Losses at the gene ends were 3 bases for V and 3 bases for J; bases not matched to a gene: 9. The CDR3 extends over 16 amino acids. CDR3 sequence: CASSSTGTANYNEQFF. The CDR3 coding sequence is TGCGCCAGCAGCTCAACCGGGACAGCCAACTACAATGAGCAGTTCTTC.

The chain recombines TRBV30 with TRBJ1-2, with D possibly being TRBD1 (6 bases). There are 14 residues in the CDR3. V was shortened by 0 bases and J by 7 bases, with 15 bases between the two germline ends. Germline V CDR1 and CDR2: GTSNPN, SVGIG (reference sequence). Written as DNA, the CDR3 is TGTGCCTGGAGTGTAAGCGGGGGGCTTTCTGGCTACACCTTC. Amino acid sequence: CAWSVSGGLSGYTF. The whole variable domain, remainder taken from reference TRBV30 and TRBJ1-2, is SQTIHQWPATLVQPVGSPLSLECTVEGTSNPNLYWYRQAAGRGLQLLFYSVGIGQISSEVPQNLSASRPQDRQFILSSKKLLLSDSGFYLCAWSVSGGLSGYTFGSGTRLTVV.

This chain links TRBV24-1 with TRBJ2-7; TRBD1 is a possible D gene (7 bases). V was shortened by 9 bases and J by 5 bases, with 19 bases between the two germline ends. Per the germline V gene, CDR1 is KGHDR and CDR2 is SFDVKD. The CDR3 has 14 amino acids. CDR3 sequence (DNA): TGTGCCACCTCCTCCCAGCAGGGGGGCGACGAGCAGTACTTC. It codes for CATSSQQGGDEQYF.

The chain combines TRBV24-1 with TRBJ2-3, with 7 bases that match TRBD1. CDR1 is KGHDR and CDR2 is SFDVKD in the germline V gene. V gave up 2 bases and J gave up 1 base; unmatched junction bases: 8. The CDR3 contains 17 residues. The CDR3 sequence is CATSDSLTGTGTDTQYF. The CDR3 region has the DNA TGTGCCACCAGTGATTCACTAACCGGGACAGGCACAGATACGCAGTATTTT.

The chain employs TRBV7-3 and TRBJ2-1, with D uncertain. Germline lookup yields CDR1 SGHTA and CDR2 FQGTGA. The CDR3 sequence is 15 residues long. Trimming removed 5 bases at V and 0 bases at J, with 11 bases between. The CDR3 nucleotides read TGTGCCAGCAGCAACCTAGGTGGCTCCTACAATGAGCAGTTCTTC. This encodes CASSNLGGSYNEQFF.

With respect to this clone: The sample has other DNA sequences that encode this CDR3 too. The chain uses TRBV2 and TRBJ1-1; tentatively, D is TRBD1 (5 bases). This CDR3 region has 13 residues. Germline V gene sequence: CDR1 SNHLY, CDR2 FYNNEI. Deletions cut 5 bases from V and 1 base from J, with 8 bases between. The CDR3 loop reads CASSLTGNTEAFF. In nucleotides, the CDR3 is TGTGCCAGCAGTCTCACAGGGAACACTGAAGCTTTCTTT. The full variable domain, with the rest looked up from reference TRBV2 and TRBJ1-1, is EPEVTQTPSHQVTQMGQEVILRCVPISNHLYFYWYRQILGQKVEFLVSFYNNEISEKSEIFDDQFSVERPDGSNFTLKIRSTKLEDSAMYFCASSLTGNTEAFFGQGTRLTVV.

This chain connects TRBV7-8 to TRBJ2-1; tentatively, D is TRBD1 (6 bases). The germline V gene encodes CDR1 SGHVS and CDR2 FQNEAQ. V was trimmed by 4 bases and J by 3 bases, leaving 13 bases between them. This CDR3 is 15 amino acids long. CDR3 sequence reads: CASSWPLTGYNEQFF. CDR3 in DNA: TGTGCCAGCAGCTGGCCCTTGACAGGCTACAATGAGCAGTTCTTC.

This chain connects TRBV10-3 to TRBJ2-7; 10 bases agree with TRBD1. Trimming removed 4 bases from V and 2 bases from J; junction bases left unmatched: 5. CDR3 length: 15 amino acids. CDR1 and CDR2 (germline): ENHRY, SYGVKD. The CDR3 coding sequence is TGTGCCATCAGTGGCGGGACAGGGGATCCCTACGAGCAGTACTTC. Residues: CAISGGTGDPYEQYF.

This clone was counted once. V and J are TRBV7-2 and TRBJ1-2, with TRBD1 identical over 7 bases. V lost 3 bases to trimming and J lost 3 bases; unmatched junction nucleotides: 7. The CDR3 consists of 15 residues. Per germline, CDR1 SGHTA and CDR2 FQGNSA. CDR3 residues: CASSFVRGLDYGYTF. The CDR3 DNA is TGTGCCAGCAGCTTTGTTAGGGGGCTGGACTATGGCTACACCTTC.

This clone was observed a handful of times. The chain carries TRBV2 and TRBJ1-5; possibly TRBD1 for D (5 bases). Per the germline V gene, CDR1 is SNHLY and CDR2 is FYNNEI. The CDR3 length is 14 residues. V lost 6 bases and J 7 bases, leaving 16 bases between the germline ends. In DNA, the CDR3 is TGTGCCAGCAGCGCGGACAAAAGTAACCAGCCCCAGCATTTT. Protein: CASSADKSNQPQHF.

The CDR3 sequence: CASSPLTDGELFF. The CDR3 coding sequence is TGTGCCAGCTCACCACTTACAGACGGGGAGCTGTTTTTT. The genes are TRBV18 and TRBJ2-2; D is uncertain. Trimming stripped 1 base from V and 7 bases from J, with 7 bases between. CDR1 is KGHSH and CDR2 is LQKENI in the germline V gene. The CDR3 consists of 13 residues.

The CDR3 reads CATTRDTGELFF. CDR3 coding DNA: TGTGCGACGACCCGGGACACCGGGGAGCTGTTTTTT. This rearrangement joins TRBV12-5 to TRBJ2-2; D remains ambiguous. Germline V gives CDR1 LGHNT, CDR2 FRNRAP. The CDR3 has 12 residues.

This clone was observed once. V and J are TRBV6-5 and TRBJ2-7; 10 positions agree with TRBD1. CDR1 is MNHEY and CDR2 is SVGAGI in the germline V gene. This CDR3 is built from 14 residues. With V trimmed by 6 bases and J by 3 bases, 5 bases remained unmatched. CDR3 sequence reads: CASSPGTGDYEQYF. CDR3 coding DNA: TGTGCCAGCAGCCCCGGGACAGGGGACTACGAGCAGTACTTC.

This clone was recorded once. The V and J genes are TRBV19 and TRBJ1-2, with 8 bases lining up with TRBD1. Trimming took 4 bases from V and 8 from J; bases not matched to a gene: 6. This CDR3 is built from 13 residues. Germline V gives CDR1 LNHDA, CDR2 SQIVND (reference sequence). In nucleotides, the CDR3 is TGTGCCAGTAGTAGAGACAGGGGAGAGGGCTACACCTTC. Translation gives CASSRDRGEGYTF. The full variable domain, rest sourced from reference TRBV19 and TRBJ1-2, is DGGITQSPKYLFRKEGQNVTLSCEQNLNHDAMYWYRQDPGQGLRLIYYSQIVNDFQKGDIAEGYSVSREKKESFPLTVTSAQKNPTAFYLCASSRDRGEGYTFGSGTRLTVV.

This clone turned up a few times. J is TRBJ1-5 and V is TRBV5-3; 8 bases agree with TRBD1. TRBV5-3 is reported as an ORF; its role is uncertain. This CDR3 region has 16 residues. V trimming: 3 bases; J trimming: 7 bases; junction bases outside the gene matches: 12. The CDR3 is CARSSFAGQGRQPQHF. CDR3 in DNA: TGTGCCAGAAGCTCCTTTGCAGGACAGGGAAGACAGCCCCAGCATTTT.

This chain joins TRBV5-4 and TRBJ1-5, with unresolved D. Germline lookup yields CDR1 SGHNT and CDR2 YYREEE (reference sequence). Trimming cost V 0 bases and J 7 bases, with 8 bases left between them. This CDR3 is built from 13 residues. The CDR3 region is CASSLDQMQPQHF. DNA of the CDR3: TGTGCCAGCAGCTTGGATCAGATGCAGCCCCAGCATTTT.

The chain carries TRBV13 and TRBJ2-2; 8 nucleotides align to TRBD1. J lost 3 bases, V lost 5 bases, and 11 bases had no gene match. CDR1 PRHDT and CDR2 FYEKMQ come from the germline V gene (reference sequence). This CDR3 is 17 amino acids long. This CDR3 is CASSHNSGGADTGELFF. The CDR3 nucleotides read TGTGCCAGCAGCCATAACTCAGGGGGCGCGGACACCGGGGAGCTGTTTTTT.

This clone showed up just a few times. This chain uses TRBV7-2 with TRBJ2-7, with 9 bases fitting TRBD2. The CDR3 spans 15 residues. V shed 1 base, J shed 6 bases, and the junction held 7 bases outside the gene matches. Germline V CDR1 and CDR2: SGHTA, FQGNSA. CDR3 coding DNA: TGTGCCAGCAGCTTAGGTGGCGGGGGGGCCTTCGAGCAGTACTTC. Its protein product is CASSLGGGGAFEQYF.

The CDR3 loop is CASSRQGAHNSPLHF. DNA for the CDR3: TGTGCCAGCAGTAGACAGGGGGCCCATAATTCACCCCTCCACTTT. The gene calls are TRBV14 and TRBJ1-6, with 10 bases that match TRBD1. Germline CDR1 SGHDN, CDR2 FVKESK. The CDR3 extends over 15 amino acids. The J segment lost 5 bases and the V segment lost 6 bases, leaving 4 bases of the junction unmatched.

The CDR3 is CASSQDWGGTTEAFF. The DNA of the CDR3 is TGCGCCAGCAGCCAAGATTGGGGAGGGACCACTGAAGCTTTCTTT. J is TRBJ1-1 and V is TRBV4-1; a weak D match, TRBD1 (5 bases). CDR1 is MGHRA, CDR2 YSYEKL, per germline. The CDR3 is made up of 15 amino acids. V was cut by 0 bases and J by 4 bases, with 12 bases left in between.

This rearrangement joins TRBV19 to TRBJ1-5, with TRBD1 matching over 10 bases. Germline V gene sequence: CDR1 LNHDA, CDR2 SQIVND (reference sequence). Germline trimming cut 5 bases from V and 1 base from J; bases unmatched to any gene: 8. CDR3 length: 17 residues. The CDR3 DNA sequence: TGTGCCAGTAGTGTCGACAGGGGGCTAACAAGCAATCAGCCCCAGCATTTT. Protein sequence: CASSVDRGLTSNQPQHF.